The clone carrying this TCR beta chain was seen more than once but under ten times. The CDR3 has 13 residues. Between the trimmed V and J ends, which lost 5 bases and 3 bases, there was a span of 10 bases. Germline assignment: CDR1 MNHEY and CDR2 SVGAGI. These data originate in a study of T-cell memory formation after mild COVID-19. A 5'RACE reaction primed in the constant segment made cDNA libraries of TCR alpha and TCR beta, and these carried sample barcodes and UMIs. TCRdb independently ran MiXCR on the 5' RACE reads; one entry per CDR3 protein. The sample has about 350,000 distinct CDR3 sequences; roughly an eighth are singletons.

The chain recombines TRBV6-5 with TRBJ1-1; weak D call: TRBD1 (6 bases). This TCR derives from a man younger than 35 who had mild COVID-19 (a few samples of this study predate the infection). Cell type and time point are not known. Material: PBMCs or a T cell subset sorted from them (not recorded which). The CDR3 sequence is CASSLGHYTEAFF. In DNA, the CDR3 is TGTGCCAGCAGTCTGGGACATTACACTGAAGCTTTCTTT.